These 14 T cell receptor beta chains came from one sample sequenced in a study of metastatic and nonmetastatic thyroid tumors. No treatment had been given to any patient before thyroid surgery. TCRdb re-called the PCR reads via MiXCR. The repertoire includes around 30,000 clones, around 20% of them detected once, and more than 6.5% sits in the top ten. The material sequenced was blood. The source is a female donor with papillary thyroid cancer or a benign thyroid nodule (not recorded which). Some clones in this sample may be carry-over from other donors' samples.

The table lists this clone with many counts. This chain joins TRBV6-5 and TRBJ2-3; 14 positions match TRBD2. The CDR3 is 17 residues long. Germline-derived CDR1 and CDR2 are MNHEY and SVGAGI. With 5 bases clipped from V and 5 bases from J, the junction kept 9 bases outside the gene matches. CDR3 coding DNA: TGTGCCAGCAGTCCATTGACTAGCGGGGGGGCAATAGATACGCAGTATTTT. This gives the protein CASSPLTSGGAIDTQYF.

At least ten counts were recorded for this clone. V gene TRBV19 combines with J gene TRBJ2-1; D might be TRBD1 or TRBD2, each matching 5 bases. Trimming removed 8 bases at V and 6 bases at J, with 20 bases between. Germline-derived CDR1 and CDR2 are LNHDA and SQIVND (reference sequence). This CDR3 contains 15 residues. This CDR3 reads CASRSTGTELNEQFF. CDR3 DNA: TGTGCCAGTCGCTCAACCGGGACCGAACTCAATGAGCAGTTCTTC.

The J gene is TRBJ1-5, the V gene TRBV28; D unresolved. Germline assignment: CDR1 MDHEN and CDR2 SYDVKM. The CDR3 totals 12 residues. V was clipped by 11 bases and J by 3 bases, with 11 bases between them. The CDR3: CAALPPNQPQHF. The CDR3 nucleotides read TGTGCCGCCCTCCCCCCCAATCAGCCCCAGCATTTT.

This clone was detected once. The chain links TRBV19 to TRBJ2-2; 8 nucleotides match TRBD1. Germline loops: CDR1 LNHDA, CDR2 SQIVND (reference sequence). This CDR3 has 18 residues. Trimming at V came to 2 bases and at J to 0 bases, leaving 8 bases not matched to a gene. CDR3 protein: CASSIPPWGQANTGELFF. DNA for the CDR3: TGTGCCAGTAGTATACCCCCCTGGGGACAGGCGAACACCGGGGAGCTGTTTTTT. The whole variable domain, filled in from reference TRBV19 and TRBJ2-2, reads DGGITQSPKYLFRKEGQNVTLSCEQNLNHDAMYWYRQDPGQGLRLIYYSQIVNDFQKGDIAEGYSVSREKKESFPLTVTSAQKNPTAFYLCASSIPPWGQANTGELFFGEGSRLTVL.

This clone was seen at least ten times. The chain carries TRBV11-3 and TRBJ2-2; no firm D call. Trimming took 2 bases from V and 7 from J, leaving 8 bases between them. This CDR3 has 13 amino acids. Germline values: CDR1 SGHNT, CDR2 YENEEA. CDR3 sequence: CASSLSQRGELFF. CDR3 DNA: TGTGCCAGCAGCTTAAGTCAGCGCGGGGAGCTGTTTTTT. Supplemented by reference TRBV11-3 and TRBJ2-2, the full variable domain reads EAGVVQSPRYKIIEKKQPVAFWCNPISGHNTLYWYLQNLGQGPELLIRYENEEAVDDSQLPKDRFSAERLKGVDSTLKIQPAELGDSAVYLCASSLSQRGELFFGEGSRLTVL.

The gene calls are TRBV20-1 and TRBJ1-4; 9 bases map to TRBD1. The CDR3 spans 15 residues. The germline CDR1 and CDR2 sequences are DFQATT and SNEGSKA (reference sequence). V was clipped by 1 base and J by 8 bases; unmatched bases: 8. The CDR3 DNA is TGCAGTGCTAGAGGCAGGACAGGGGTGGCGGAAAAACTGTTTTTT. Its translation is CSARGRTGVAEKLFF.

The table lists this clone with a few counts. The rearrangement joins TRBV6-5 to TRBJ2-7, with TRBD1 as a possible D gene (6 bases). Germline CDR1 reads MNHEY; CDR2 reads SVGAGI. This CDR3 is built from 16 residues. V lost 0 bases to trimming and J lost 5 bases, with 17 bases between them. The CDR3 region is CASSYSPTGIVHEQYF. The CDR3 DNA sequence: TGTGCCAGCAGTTACTCGCCTACAGGGATTGTCCACGAGCAGTACTTC.

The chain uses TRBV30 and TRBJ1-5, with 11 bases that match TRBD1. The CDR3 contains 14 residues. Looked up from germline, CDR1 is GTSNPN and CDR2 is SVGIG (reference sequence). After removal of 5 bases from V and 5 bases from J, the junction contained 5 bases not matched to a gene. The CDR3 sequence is CAWGDRGNDQPQHF. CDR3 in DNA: TGTGCCTGGGGGGACAGGGGGAACGATCAGCCCCAGCATTTT.

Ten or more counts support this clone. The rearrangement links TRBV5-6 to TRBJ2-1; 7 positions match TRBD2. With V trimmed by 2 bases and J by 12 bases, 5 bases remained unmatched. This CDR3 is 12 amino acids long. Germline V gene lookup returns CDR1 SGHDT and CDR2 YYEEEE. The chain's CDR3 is CASSLSTGGQFF. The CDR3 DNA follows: TGTGCCAGCAGCTTATCGACGGGAGGGCAGTTCTTC.

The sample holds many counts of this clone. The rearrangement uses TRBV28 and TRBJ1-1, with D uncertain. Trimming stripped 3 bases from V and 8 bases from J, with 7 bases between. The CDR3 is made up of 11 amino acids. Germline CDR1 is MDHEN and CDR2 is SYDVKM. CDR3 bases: TGTGCCAGCAGTTTGGCCAGGGAAGCTTTCTTT. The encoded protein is CASSLAREAFF. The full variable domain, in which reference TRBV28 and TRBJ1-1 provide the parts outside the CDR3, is DVKVTQSSRYLVKRTGEKVFLECVQDMDHENMFWYRQDPGLGLRLIYFSYDVKMKEKGDIPEGYSVSREKKERFSLILESASTNQTSMYLCASSLAREAFFGQGTRLTVV.

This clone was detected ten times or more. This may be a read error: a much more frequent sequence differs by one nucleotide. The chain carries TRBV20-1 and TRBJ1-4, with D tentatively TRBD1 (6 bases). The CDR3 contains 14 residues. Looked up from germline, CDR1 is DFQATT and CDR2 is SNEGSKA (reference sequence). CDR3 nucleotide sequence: TGCAGTGCAGGCGGTCAGGGGAGTAATGAAAAACTGGTTTTT. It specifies CSAGGQGSNEKLVF.

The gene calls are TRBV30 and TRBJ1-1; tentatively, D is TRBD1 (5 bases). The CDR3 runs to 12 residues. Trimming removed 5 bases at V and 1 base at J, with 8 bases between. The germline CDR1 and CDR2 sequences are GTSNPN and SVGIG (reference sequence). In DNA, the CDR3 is TGTGCCTGGGACAGCGGGAACACTGAAGCTTTCTTT. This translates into CAWDSGNTEAFF.

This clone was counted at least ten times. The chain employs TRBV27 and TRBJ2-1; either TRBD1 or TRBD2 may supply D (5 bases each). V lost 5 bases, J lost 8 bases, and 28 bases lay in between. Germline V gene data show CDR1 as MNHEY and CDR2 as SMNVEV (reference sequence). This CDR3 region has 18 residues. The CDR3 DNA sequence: TGTGCCAGCAGTCCCGAACTAGGGGCGGCAGGGTTTGGATATGAGCAGTTCTTC. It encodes CASSPELGAAGFGYEQFF.

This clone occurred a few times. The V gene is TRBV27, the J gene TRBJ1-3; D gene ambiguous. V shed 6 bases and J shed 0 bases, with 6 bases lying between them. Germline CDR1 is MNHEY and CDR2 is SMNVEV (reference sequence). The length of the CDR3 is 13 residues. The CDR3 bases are TGTGCCAGCAGCCGCGCCTCTGGAAACACCATATATTTT. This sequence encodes CASSRASGNTIYF.